The present entry profiles one T cell receptor beta chain with its context. Other DNA sequences in the sample encode the same CDR3. The data were taken from a study of T cell responses to AZD1222 COVID-19 vaccine. TCRdb keeps only in-frame clones here, not all; method: immunoSEQ multiplex PCR. In the table there are some 190,000 clones, 92% of which are singletons. This CDR3 has 15 residues. With 0 bases clipped from V and 3 bases from J, the junction kept 2 bases outside the gene matches. Germline V gene sequence: CDR1 LGHNA, CDR2 YNFKEQ. The sample was peripheral blood, taken 28 days after the second AZD1222 dose. The source is an adult who received the AZD1222 COVID-19 vaccine. The gene calls are TRBV4-2 and TRBJ2-7; the match to TRBD2 covers 10 bases. The CDR3 bases are TGTGCCAGCAGCCAAGAAGCGGGAGGGGTCTACGAGCAGTACTTC. It encodes CASSQEAGGVYEQYF.